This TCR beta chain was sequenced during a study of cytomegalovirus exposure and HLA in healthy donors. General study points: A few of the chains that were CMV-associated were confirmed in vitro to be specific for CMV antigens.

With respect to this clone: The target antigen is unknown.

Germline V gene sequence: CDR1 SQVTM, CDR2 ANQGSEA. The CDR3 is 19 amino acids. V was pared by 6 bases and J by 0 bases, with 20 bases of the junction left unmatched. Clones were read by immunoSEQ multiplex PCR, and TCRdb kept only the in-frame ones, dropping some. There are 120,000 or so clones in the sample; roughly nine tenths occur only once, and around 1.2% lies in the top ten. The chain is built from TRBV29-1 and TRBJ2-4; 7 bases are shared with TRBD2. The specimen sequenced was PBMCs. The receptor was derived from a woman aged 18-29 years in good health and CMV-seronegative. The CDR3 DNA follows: TGCAGCGTGGCACTAAGCGGGAATAAAAATAAGGAAGCCAAAAACATTCAGTACTTC. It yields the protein CSVALSGNKNKEAKNIQYF.